What follows are 17 T cell receptor beta chains derived from one specimen sequenced in a study of prognosis after radiotherapy for stage I lung cancer. Genomic DNA provided the template from which TCR beta CDR3 was amplified by two-round multiplex PCR. Primers (each specific to one TRBV or TRBJ gene) were used in first-round PCR. MiXCR, applied by TCRdb to the multiplex PCR reads, yields one record per CDR3 protein. There are around 30,000 distinct CDR3 sequences in the sample; less than 45% occur only once, and roughly 15% lies in the top ten. The sequences come from PBMCs, collected before or after stereotactic body radiation therapy (not recorded which). The receptors originated from a donor aged 50 or older with non-small cell lung cancer.

This clonotype was recorded many times. The rearrangement links TRBV24-1 to TRBJ2-3; tentative D call: TRBD2 (5 bases). CDR1 and CDR2 (germline): KGHDR, SFDVKD. The CDR3 consists of 14 residues. V gave up 3 bases and J gave up 3 bases, with 9 bases separating them. The CDR3, as DNA: TGTGCCACCAGTGATGTGCTAGCAACAGATACGCAGTATTTT. Translated, it gives CATSDVLATDTQYF.

In DNA, the CDR3 is TGTGCCAGTAGTTGGCTAGCGGGCACCGGGGAGCTGTTTTTT. As protein: CASSWLAGTGELFF. V gene TRBV19 combines with J gene TRBJ2-2; 8 bases map to TRBD2. The CDR3 runs to 14 residues. Unmatched junction bases numbered 3, after V lost 5 bases and J lost 4 bases. Germline V gene lookup returns CDR1 LNHDA and CDR2 SQIVND (reference sequence).

Turning to this clonotype: A read error may account for a junction end that differs from germline. The chain has TRBV6-8 and TRBJ2-7; a possible D gene is TRBD1 (6 bases). This CDR3 comprises 13 residues. The germline CDR1 and CDR2 sequences are MNHGY and SAAAGT. CDR3 DNA sequence: TGTGCAAGCAGTTACCGCCCCAATCAGGGGAAGTACTTC. Its translation: CASSYRPNQGKYF.

Regarding this clonotype: With a far larger clone one base away, a read error is the likely cause. V usage is TRBV6-2 or TRBV6-3 and J usage is TRBJ2-1; 8 bases map to TRBD2. Per germline, CDR1 MNHEY and CDR2 SVGEGT. This CDR3 region has 14 residues. This chain's CDR3 is CASSESVSGGPRLF. CDR3 in DNA: TGTGCCAGCAGTGAGAGTGTATCGGGAGGGCCAAGGTTGTTC.

This clonotype showed up many times. The chain carries TRBV9 and TRBJ1-1; TRBD1 is a possible D gene (5 bases). Trimming stripped 1 base from V and 3 bases from J, with 7 bases between. Germline assignment: CDR1 SGDLS and CDR2 YYNGEE. The CDR3 extends over 13 amino acids. This chain's CDR3 is CASSVLGDTEAFF. The CDR3 DNA is TGTGCCAGCAGCGTATTAGGGGACACTGAAGCTTTCTTT.

There are many counts of this clonotype. A much larger clone lies a single base off, so this may be a read error. The chain is built from TRBV6-2 or TRBV6-3 and TRBJ1-3, with D possibly being TRBD1 (5 bases). Germline values: CDR1 MNHEY, CDR2 SVGEGT. The CDR3 length is 16 residues. The CDR3 DNA reads as TGTGCCAGCAGTTCCCGGGACCCGTTTTATAGAAACACCATACATTTT. Translating it yields CASSSRDPFYRNTIHF.

This clonotype was detected ten times or more. The J gene is TRBJ2-3, the V gene TRBV5-8, with 11 bases fitting TRBD1. The trim removed 5 bases at V and 3 bases at J, leaving 5 bases unmatched. The length of the CDR3 is 15 residues. CDR1 and CDR2 from the germline V gene are SGHTS and YDEGEE. Written as DNA, the CDR3 is TGTGCCAGCAGTAGGGACAGGGGGAGAACAGATACGCAGTATTTT. Translation: CASSRDRGRTDTQYF.

About this clonotype: A read error is possible here, since a much larger clone lies one base away. The gene calls are TRBV9 and TRBJ2-2; TRBD1 aligns across 9 bases. Germline V gives CDR1 SGDLS, CDR2 YYNGEE. The junction had 12 bases not matched to a gene; V was cut back by 3 bases and J by 9 bases. The CDR3 extends over 16 amino acids. The CDR3 region is CASSAGTGFETRELFF. CDR3 DNA sequence: TGTGCCAGCAGCGCCGGGACAGGGTTCGAAACCAGGGAGCTGTTTTTT.

Details on this clonotype: The likely explanation is a read error, given a far larger clone one base away. The J gene is TRBJ1-2, the V gene TRBV6-1; D ambiguous. Germline lookup yields CDR1 MNHNS and CDR2 SASEGT. This CDR3 has 14 amino acids. The V end was cut by 6 bases, the J end by 6 bases, with 17 bases between. The CDR3: CASRPRTRADGYTF. The CDR3 DNA reads TGTGCCAGCAGGCCCAGAACTAGGGCGGATGGCTACACCTTC.

This clonotype appeared many times. The chain uses TRBV5-1 and TRBJ2-2, with 9 bases lining up with TRBD1. The V segment lost 5 bases and the J segment 6 bases; nucleotides outside the gene matches: 8. Germline V lookup: CDR1 SGHRS, CDR2 YFSETQ. CDR3 length equals 15 residues. CDR3 in amino acids: CASRTGTGFAGELFF. CDR3 bases: TGCGCCAGCAGAACCGGGACAGGGTTTGCCGGGGAGCTGTTTTTT. Full variable domain (outside the CDR3, taken from reference TRBV5-1 and TRBJ2-2): KAGVTQTPRYLIKTRGQQVTLSCSPISGHRSVSWYQQTPGQGLQFLFEYFSETQRNKGNFPGRFSGRQFSNSRSEMNVSTLELGDSALYLCASRTGTGFAGELFFGEGSRLTVL.

The gene calls are TRBV6-5 and TRBJ2-7; possible D gene TRBD1, 5 bases. Germline CDR1 is MNHEY and CDR2 is SVGAGI. The CDR3 covers 15 residues. Deletions cut 2 bases from V and 3 bases from J, with 14 bases between. CDR3 bases: TGTGCCAGCAGTTACCGTGGGGCAACAGGCTACGAGCAGTACTTC. Protein: CASSYRGATGYEQYF.

This clonotype was recorded at least ten times. This chain links TRBV29-1 with TRBJ2-7; TRBD2 agrees at 11 bases. Per germline, CDR1 SQVTM and CDR2 ANQGSEA. Trimming at V came to 5 bases and at J to 4 bases, leaving 1 base not matched to a gene. The CDR3 sequence is 12 residues long. In DNA, the CDR3 is TGCAGCGTTACTAGCGGGGGTTACGAGCAGTACTTC. Protein product: CSVTSGGYEQYF.

This clonotype was detected ten times or more. V usage is TRBV19 and J usage is TRBJ2-7; TRBD2 is a possible D gene (5 bases). Germline CDR1 is LNHDA and CDR2 is SQIVND (reference sequence). The CDR3 runs 13 residues. V was trimmed by 7 bases and J by 4 bases, leaving 14 bases between them. CDR3 region: CASTIKRQYEQYF. CDR3 coding DNA: TGTGCCAGTACCATTAAGCGGCAGTACGAGCAGTACTTC.

This clonotype was seen ten or more times. This chain joins TRBV2 and TRBJ1-6; 10 nucleotides agree with TRBD1. Germline V gives CDR1 SNHLY, CDR2 FYNNEI. The J segment lost 9 bases and the V segment lost 5 bases, leaving 4 bases of the junction unmatched. The CDR3 runs to 14 residues. CDR3 bases: TGTGCCAGCAGTAGACAGGGGGCTGGTTCACCCCTCCACTTT. Protein sequence: CASSRQGAGSPLHF.

This clonotype was seen repeatedly, ten times or more. The chain has TRBV28 and TRBJ1-1, with D tentatively TRBD1 (5 bases). The length of the CDR3 is 15 residues. CDR1 and CDR2 from the germline V gene are MDHEN and SYDVKM. Trimming removed 4 bases from V and 2 bases from J, with 14 bases in between. The CDR3 region has the DNA TGTGCCAGCAGTTGGAGACTGGGACGCAACACTGAAGCTTTCTTT. It yields the protein CASSWRLGRNTEAFF.

This clonotype was counted at least ten times. The rearrangement links TRBV6-5 to TRBJ2-7, with D possibly TRBD1 on 5 matching bases. CDR3 length: 16 amino acids. V was cut by 0 bases and J by 5 bases, with 17 bases left in between. CDR1 MNHEY and CDR2 SVGAGI come from the germline V gene. In nucleotides, the CDR3 is TGTGCCAGCAGTTACTCGAAGGTCCCAGGGTGGGACGAGCAGTACTTC. This translates into CASSYSKVPGWDEQYF.

Note on this clonotype: Just one base apart from a much larger clone, this may be a read error. The gene calls are TRBV7-3 and TRBJ2-3; no reliable D call. The CDR3 covers 15 residues. Germline V gene lookup returns CDR1 SGHTA and CDR2 FQGTGA. Trimming removed 1 base from V and 0 bases from J, with 8 bases in between. The CDR3 loop is CASSLIPTSTDTQYF. The DNA of the CDR3 is TGTGCCAGCAGCTTAATACCTACTAGCACAGATACGCAGTATTTT.